The rows below give T cell receptor beta chains drawn from one sample of a study of radiation and T cells in renal cell carcinoma. TCRdb keeps only in-frame clones here, not all; method: immunoSEQ multiplex PCR. The repertoire holds about 150,000 clones, with less than 90% as singletons. This specimen was blood, taken from a patient whose treatment included radiotherapy and nephrectomy. These receptors were collected from a woman aged 70-85 years with renal cell carcinoma. CDR3s include the opening cysteine and the closing phenylalanine or tryptophan. D genes are given only for firm matches. Rows may omit the clone size; those that give it use once, few, many or a size class.

J | size | D | V | DNA | CDR3
TRBJ1-1 | NA | NA | TRBV4-3 | TGCGCCAGCAGCCAAGGGGGGAAAACTGAAGCTTTCTTT | CASSQGGKTEAFF
TRBJ2-7 | NA | NA | TRBV6-5 | TGTGCCAGCAGTGTTAGGGACGAGCAGTACTTC | CASSVRDEQYF
TRBJ1-3 | NA | NA | TRBV10-3 | TGTGCCATTACATCGGCTGGAAACACCATATATTTT | CAITSAGNTIYF
TRBJ2-1 | once | NA | TRBV18 | TGTGCCAGCTCACCACCCTGGGGAGACCGTGAGCAGTTCTTC | CASSPPWGDREQFF
TRBJ2-7 | NA | NA | TRBV11-3 | TGTGCCAGCAGCTCCTTTGACAGGCCCTACGAGCAGTACTTC | CASSSFDRPYEQYF
TRBJ2-3 | NA | NA | TRBV9 | TGTGCCAGCAGCGTAGACATTGGACAGCTCACAGATACGCAGTATTTT | CASSVDIGQLTDTQYF
TRBJ1-5 | NA | NA | TRBV27 | TGTGCCAGCACCGCTGGTATTGGCCTAGGGCCCCAGCATTTT | CASTAGIGLGPQHF
TRBJ1-5 | NA | NA | TRBV2 | TGTGCCAGCAGTGAGGGCCCTCTCAATCAGCCCCAGCATTTT | CASSEGPLNQPQHF
TRBJ2-7 | NA | NA | TRBV5-8 | TGTGCCAGCAGCTTGGCCCAGGGGGGCAAGTACGAGCAGTACTTC | CASSLAQGGKYEQYF
TRBJ1-2 | NA | TRBD1 | TRBV9 | TGTGCCAGCAGCGTAGGGAACAGGGGGGACTATGGCTACACCTTC | CASSVGNRGDYGYTF
TRBJ2-7 | NA | NA | TRBV5-4 | TGTGCCAGCAGCGGCGCGGGACAGAGCTCCTACGAGCAGTACTTC | CASSGAGQSSYEQYF
TRBJ2-3 | NA | TRBD1 | TRBV6-1 | TGTGCCAGCAGTGAAAGACAGGGCCGCACAGATACGCAGTATTTT | CASSERQGRTDTQYF
TRBJ1-2 | NA | NA | TRBV21-1 | TGTGCCAGCAGCAAAGTGTGGGGGTTGGACAGGGGCGGGTATGGCTACACCTTC | CASSKVWGLDRGGYGYTF
TRBJ1-2 | NA | NA | TRBV7-2 | TGTGCCAGCAGCTTTACAGGGAGCAACTATGGCTACACCTTC | CASSFTGSNYGYTF
TRBJ1-4 | NA | TRBD1 | TRBV2 | TGTGCCAGCAGGGACGGGACAGTACCTAATGAAAAACTGTTTTTT | CASRDGTVPNEKLFF
TRBJ2-1 | NA | NA | TRBV4-3 | TGCGCCAGCAGCCAACTAGGGGGAGTCTACAATGAGCAGTTCTTC | CASSQLGGVYNEQFF
TRBJ2-1 | NA | NA | TRBV7-6 | TGTGCCAGCAGCTTCCCGAGTTCTAGGTCGCGGGAGCAGTTCTTC | CASSFPSSRSREQFF
TRBJ1-6 | NA | TRBD1 | TRBV10-3 | TGTGCCATCAGTGGCTCGGGACAGGGTGCTTCACCCCTCCACTTT | CAISGSGQGASPLHF
TRBJ2-7 | NA | NA | TRBV5-4 | TGTGCCAGCAGCTTGGCCGGGACTCCTTATGAGCAGTACTTC | CASSLAGTPYEQYF